This T cell receptor (beta chain) was profiled in a study of blood T cells in healthy people across ages. Study-wide findings and caveats: TCR beta diversity, measured per million T cells, fell in a roughly linear way with age. Estimated diversity that came from one million T cells was considered an underestimate.

A J-beta primer mix and a sample-barcoded 5' primer were used in a second PCR of about 7 to 12 cycles. TCRdb called the 5' RACE reads again in MiXCR, with one record for every CDR3 protein. This sample has over 600,000 distinct CDR3 sequences, with approximately 53% found just once. Concerning this clonotype: Its antigen is as yet unknown.

The CDR3 covers 14 residues. Trimming shortened V by 6 bases and J by 0 bases, and 15 bases separated the two germline ends. Germline CDR1 reads SQVTM; CDR2 reads ANQGSEA. Caucasian individuals from Russia who were healthy and aged 6 to 90 acted as donors. Peripheral blood samples of 9 to 10 milliliters were drawn from each donor. The sample taken for sequencing was blood. The clonotype comes from a man aged 40-49 years in good health. The chain joins TRBV29-1 to TRBJ2-7; either TRBD1 or TRBD2 may fit D (7 bases each). CDR3 residues: CSVAGGTASYEQYF. The CDR3 nucleotides read TGCAGCGTAGCCGGGGGGACAGCCTCCTACGAGCAGTACTTC.